Below, 19 T cell receptor beta chains from the same sample are listed, as sequenced in a study of cytomegalovirus exposure and HLA in healthy donors. A multiplex PCR was run with 60 Vbeta primers and 13 Jbeta primers. The table came from immunoSEQ multiplex PCR; TCRdb's copy has only in-frame clones and leaves some out. The profile shows more than 100,000 clones, approximately 90% of them singletons. Input material: PBMCs. The receptor set was obtained from a woman between 25 and 40 years old in good health and CMV-seronegative.

V and J are TRBV28 and TRBJ1-2; 7 bases are shared with TRBD1. The CDR3 has 14 residues. The germline V gene encodes CDR1 MDHEN and CDR2 SYDVKM. The V gene end was trimmed by 6 bases and the J gene end by 4 bases; junction bases not matched to a gene: 8. CDR3 DNA sequence: TGTGCCAGCAGCCCGACAGGGATGGGCTATGGCTACACCTTC. This translates into CASSPTGMGYGYTF.

The chain recombines TRBV5-1 with TRBJ2-7; 10 nucleotides agree with TRBD1. This CDR3 contains 14 residues. With 0 bases clipped from V and 5 bases from J, the junction kept 2 bases outside the gene matches. Germline lookup yields CDR1 SGHRS and CDR2 YFSETQ. The CDR3 DNA is TGCGCCAGCAGCTTGGGGACAGGGGGGAACGAGCAGTACTTC. It specifies CASSLGTGGNEQYF.

The chain combines TRBV2 with TRBJ1-2; tentatively, D is TRBD1 (5 bases). CDR1 SNHLY and CDR2 FYNNEI come from the germline V gene. V lost 7 bases and J 0 bases, leaving 18 bases between the germline ends. This CDR3 region has 16 residues. As DNA, the CDR3 is TGTGCCAGCACTACCGTCGACAGCTTAGCTAACTATGGCTACACCTTC. This gives the protein CASTTVDSLANYGYTF.

The sample holds one count of this clone. The V gene is TRBV30, the J gene TRBJ1-5; 8 nucleotides match TRBD1. The CDR3 has 14 amino acids. Losses at the gene ends were 0 bases for V and 6 bases for J; bases not matched to a gene: 4. Germline loops: CDR1 GTSNPN, CDR2 SVGIG (reference sequence). This CDR3 reads CAWSVSTGVQPQHF. CDR3 bases: TGTGCCTGGAGTGTATCGACAGGGGTTCAGCCCCAGCATTTT.

The chain carries TRBV5-1 and TRBJ2-4; 9 bases line up with TRBD2. CDR3 length: 15 amino acids. The germline gives CDR1 SGHRS, CDR2 YFSETQ. Germline trimming cut 4 bases from V and 7 bases from J; bases unmatched to any gene: 9. CDR3 nucleotides: TGCGCCAGCAGCCCTCGGGGTAGCGGGAGTAACATTCAGTACTTC. Residues: CASSPRGSGSNIQYF.

This clone was recorded a few times. The chain carries TRBV11-2 and TRBJ2-7, with unresolved D. The ends were cut back, 1 base at V and 6 bases at J, with 4 bases in the middle. The CDR3 length is 11 residues. CDR1 and CDR2 from the germline V gene are SGHAT and FQNNGV. CDR3 in amino acids: CASSLVLEQYF. CDR3 bases: TGTGCCAGCAGCTTAGTTCTCGAGCAGTACTTC. The variable domain in full, with the rest retrieved from reference TRBV11-2 and TRBJ2-7, is EAGVAQSPRYKIIEKRQSVAFWCNPISGHATLYWYQQILGQGPKLLIQFQNNGVVDDSQLPKDRFSAERLKGVDSTLKIQPAKLEDSAVYLCASSLVLEQYFGPGTRLTVT.

The chain combines TRBV6-5 with TRBJ2-2; D is possibly TRBD1 (5 bases). Per germline, CDR1 MNHEY and CDR2 SVGAGI. The CDR3 length is 15 residues. V lost 0 bases and J 1 base, leaving 6 bases between the germline ends. CDR3 DNA sequence: TGTGCCAGCAGTTACTCCAGGGAGAACACCGGGGAGCTGTTTTTT. Amino acid sequence: CASSYSRENTGELFF.

This clone was found once. CDR3 amino acids: CASSLAKWLAGEQYF. CDR3 in DNA: TGTGCCAGCAGCCTTGCCAAATGGCTGGCGGGCGAGCAGTACTTC. V is TRBV28 and J is TRBJ2-7, with a weak D call TRBD2 (5 bases). The germline V and J ends were trimmed by 6 bases and 6 bases, with 21 bases remaining between them. CDR3 length: 15 amino acids. The germline gives CDR1 MDHEN, CDR2 SYDVKM.

In this sample, this clone turned up a few times. The gene calls are TRBV19 and TRBJ2-3; D is unclear. CDR3 length: 13 amino acids. Trimming took off 3 bases at V and 2 bases at J, with 6 bases between the two ends. Germline V gives CDR1 LNHDA, CDR2 SQIVND (reference sequence). Here the CDR3 DNA reads TGTGCCAGTAGTATCCAGGACACAGATACGCAGTATTTT. Amino acids: CASSIQDTDTQYF.

The chain is built from TRBV7-2 and TRBJ2-7, with 15 positions matching TRBD2. The CDR3 length is 16 residues. Germline V gene data show CDR1 as SGHTA and CDR2 as FQGNSA. The ends lost 5 bases at V and 3 bases at J; junction bases unmatched: 5. The CDR3 DNA reads TGTGCCAGCAGCCTGGGGACTAGCGGGGGGTTCTACGAGCAGTACTTC. Translating gives CASSLGTSGGFYEQYF.

The chain employs TRBV4-1 and TRBJ1-4; maybe TRBD1 (6 bases). The V and J ends lost 4 bases and 6 bases respectively, with 18 bases between them. Germline assignment: CDR1 MGHRA and CDR2 YSYEKL. The CDR3 covers 16 residues. The CDR3 loop is CASSRDTGRVDEKLFF. The DNA of the CDR3 is TGCGCCAGCAGCCGTGACACAGGGAGGGTCGATGAAAAACTGTTTTTT.

The chain employs TRBV5-6 and TRBJ2-1; 14 nucleotides agree with TRBD2. The V gene end was trimmed by 3 bases and the J gene end by 8 bases; junction bases not matched to a gene: 4. The CDR3 contains 15 residues. Germline CDR1 is SGHDT and CDR2 is YYEEEE. DNA for the CDR3: TGTGCCAGCAGCTCCGGGACTAGCGGGAGAGATGAGCAGTTCTTC. Protein product: CASSSGTSGRDEQFF.

The CDR3 coding sequence is TGTGCCAGCAGTCCTGCGGGTGGGCTTTACAATGAGCAGTTCTTC. Residues: CASSPAGGLYNEQFF. This chain joins TRBV27 and TRBJ2-1, with D perhaps TRBD2 (5 bases). The CDR3 loop spans 15 amino acids. Per germline, CDR1 MNHEY and CDR2 SMNVEV (reference sequence). V was cut by 5 bases and J by 4 bases, with 15 bases left in between.

This clone was seen more than once but under ten times. This chain joins TRBV11-2 and TRBJ2-3; no clear D. Trimming pared 2 bases from V and 4 bases from J, leaving 7 bases between. This CDR3 region has 13 residues. The germline gives CDR1 SGHAT, CDR2 FQNNGV. The CDR3 sequence is CASSLLFSDTQYF. DNA of the CDR3: TGTGCCAGCAGCTTACTTTTCTCAGATACGCAGTATTTT.

As for this clone: Mismatch with germline at one junction end may stem from a read error. The chain recombines TRBV7-9 with TRBJ2-7, with D maybe TRBD2 (5 bases). CDR1 is SEHNR, CDR2 FQNEAQ, per germline (reference sequence). The CDR3 totals 12 residues. The CDR3 DNA follows: TGTGCCAGCAGCTTTAGGACGGAGGAGCGACTCTTC. Translated, it gives CASSFRTEERLF.

This clone came up once. V and J are TRBV5-4 and TRBJ1-2; TRBD1 is a possible D gene (5 bases). V lost 2 bases, J lost 3 bases, and 11 bases lay in between. Germline V lookup: CDR1 SGHNT, CDR2 YYREEE (reference sequence). CDR3 length: 14 residues. The CDR3 reads CASSLPGTDYGYTF. CDR3 DNA: TGTGCCAGCAGCTTACCCGGGACTGACTATGGCTACACCTTC.

The genes are TRBV18 and TRBJ1-3; weak D call: TRBD1 (6 bases). This CDR3 is built from 16 residues. Germline values: CDR1 KGHSH, CDR2 LQKENI. The V and J ends lost 3 bases and 4 bases respectively, with 16 bases between them. CDR3 loop: CASSPGQPPTGNTIYF. The CDR3 bases are TGTGCCAGCTCACCGGGACAACCTCCGACGGGAAACACCATATATTTT.

J is TRBJ2-2 and V is TRBV5-1; D perhaps matches TRBD1 (5 bases). In germline, CDR1 is SGHRS, CDR2 YFSETQ. This CDR3 region has 17 residues. V lost 2 bases, J lost 0 bases, and 14 bases lay in between. In DNA, the CDR3 is TGCGCCAGCAGCTTCGACAGTTTTTCAGCGAACACCGGGGAGCTGTTTTTT. Residues: CASSFDSFSANTGELFF.

CDR3 protein: CASSRTGGDSGNTIYF. The CDR3 bases are TGTGCCAGCTCTCGCACAGGCGGAGACTCTGGAAACACCATATATTTT. The chain links TRBV28 to TRBJ1-3; weak D call: TRBD1 (5 bases). The CDR3 is 16 residues long. The V and J ends lost 8 bases and 0 bases respectively, with 17 bases between them. The germline gives CDR1 MDHEN, CDR2 SYDVKM.